The 23 T cell receptor beta chains given below trace back to one sample, sequenced in a study of blood T cell repertoires in COVID-19. TCRdb keeps only in-frame clones here, not all; method: immunoSEQ multiplex PCR. In the table there are under 250,000 clones, 65% to 85% of which are singletons. The sequenced material came from peripheral blood. The receptors originated from a woman in her fifties or sixties with acute or convalescent COVID-19.

The rearrangement links TRBV27 to TRBJ2-1; 7 bases line up with TRBD1. The germline gives CDR1 MNHEY, CDR2 SMNVEV (reference sequence). V dropped 5 bases and J dropped 4; count of bases not matched to a gene: 5. There are 14 residues in the CDR3. CDR3 region: CASSAGTAYNEQFF. The CDR3 DNA is TGTGCCAGCAGTGCCGGGACAGCGTACAATGAGCAGTTCTTC.

Comments on this clone: The identical CDR3 is also encoded by other nucleotide sequences in the sample. The chain has TRBV5-1 and TRBJ2-3; D unresolved. Trimming took 3 bases from V and 2 from J, leaving 4 bases between them. Germline lookup yields CDR1 SGHRS and CDR2 YFSETQ. CDR3 length: 12 residues. CDR3 sequence reads: CASSSNTDTQYF. CDR3 nucleotide sequence: TGCGCCAGCAGCTCAAACACAGATACGCAGTATTTT. Looking up the rest from reference TRBV5-1 and TRBJ2-3 gives the full variable domain: KAGVTQTPRYLIKTRGQQVTLSCSPISGHRSVSWYQQTPGQGLQFLFEYFSETQRNKGNFPGRFSGRQFSNSRSEMNVSTLELGDSALYLCASSSNTDTQYFGPGTRLTVL.

This rearrangement joins TRBV13 to TRBJ1-2, with TRBD1 matching 10 bases. Germline V gene lookup returns CDR1 PRHDT and CDR2 FYEKMQ (reference sequence). J was trimmed by 4 bases and V by 5 bases; bases with no gene match: 16. The CDR3 is 18 residues long. In nucleotides, the CDR3 is TGTGCCAGCAGCAACTGGGGTGACAGGGGGCAAGAGACCTATGGCTACACCTTC. The encoded protein is CASSNWGDRGQETYGYTF.

The rearrangement joins TRBV6-5 to TRBJ2-2; TRBD1 is a possible D gene (6 bases). The CDR3 runs 15 residues. CDR1 MNHEY and CDR2 SVGAGI come from the germline V gene. With 6 bases removed from V and 3 bases from J, the gap between germline ends came to 14 bases. The CDR3 loop reads CASRGTRPDTGELFF. CDR3 nucleotides: TGTGCCAGCAGGGGGACAAGGCCAGACACCGGGGAGCTGTTTTTT.

J is TRBJ2-7 and V is TRBV7-9; D may be TRBD1 (5 bases). The length of the CDR3 is 14 residues. CDR1 SEHNR and CDR2 FQNEAQ come from the germline V gene (reference sequence). V gave up 1 base and J gave up 3 bases, with 10 bases separating them. CDR3 DNA sequence: TGTGCCAGCAGCTTAGGCCGGCAGGGCTACGAGCAGTACTTC. Translated, it gives CASSLGRQGYEQYF. The whole variable domain, remainder taken from reference TRBV7-9 and TRBJ2-7, is DTGVSQNPRHKITKRGQNVTFRCDPISEHNRLYWYRQTLGQGPEFLTYFQNEAQLEKSRLLSDRFSAERPKGSFSTLEIQRTEQGDSAMYLCASSLGRQGYEQYFGPGTRLTVT.

This clone was seen just once. The V and J genes are TRBV3-1 (or the pseudogene TRBV3-2) and TRBJ1-4; possible D gene TRBD1, 5 bases. The CDR3 spans 14 residues. Trimming took off 1 base at V and 10 bases at J, with 13 bases between the two ends. Germline CDR1 LGHDT, CDR2 YNNKEL (reference sequence). CDR3 in amino acids: CASSQVRVGGKLFF. Written as DNA, the CDR3 is TGTGCCAGCAGCCAAGTTAGGGTCGGGGGAAAACTGTTTTTT.

The V and J genes are TRBV4-2 and TRBJ1-1; D uncertain. Per germline, CDR1 LGHNA and CDR2 YNFKEQ. This CDR3 has 14 amino acids. The V end was cut by 1 base, the J end by 0 bases, with 6 bases between. The CDR3 here is CASSQGQMNTEAFF. The CDR3 region has the DNA TGTGCCAGCAGCCAAGGACAAATGAACACTGAAGCTTTCTTT.

The chain has TRBV18 and TRBJ2-3; D unresolved. Looked up from germline, CDR1 is KGHSH and CDR2 is LQKENI. V was shortened by 3 bases and J by 0 bases, with 7 bases between the two germline ends. The CDR3 spans 14 residues. The CDR3 DNA sequence: TGTGCCAGCTCACCCCTAGGTAGCACAGATACGCAGTATTTT. It specifies CASSPLGSTDTQYF. The complete variable domain, with remaining parts taken from reference TRBV18 and TRBJ2-3, reads NAGVMQNPRHLVRRRGQEARLRCSPMKGHSHVYWYRQLPEEGLKFMVYLQKENIIDESGMPKERFSAEFPKEGPSILRIQQVVRGDSAAYFCASSPLGSTDTQYFGPGTRLTVL.

This sequence joins TRBV7-9 and TRBJ1-1; 7 nucleotides agree with TRBD1. Germline values: CDR1 SEHNR, CDR2 FQNEAQ (reference sequence). This CDR3 comprises 13 residues. The V gene end was trimmed by 1 base and the J gene end by 8 bases; junction bases not matched to a gene: 4. The CDR3 bases are TGTGCCAGCAGCTTAGGGGGGGACAGAGAAGCTTTCTTT. Translation: CASSLGGDREAFF. Complete variable domain (other parts from reference TRBV7-9 and TRBJ1-1): DTGVSQNPRHKITKRGQNVTFRCDPISEHNRLYWYRQTLGQGPEFLTYFQNEAQLEKSRLLSDRFSAERPKGSFSTLEIQRTEQGDSAMYLCASSLGGDREAFFGQGTRLTVV.

This chain joins TRBV7-3 and TRBJ2-3, with 7 bases that match TRBD1. Germline V gene lookup returns CDR1 SGHTA and CDR2 FQGTGA. The CDR3 is 14 residues long. J gave up 4 bases and V 5 bases, and 6 bases lay outside the gene matches. CDR3 DNA: TGTGCCAGCAGCAGGGGGCAGGTTTCAGATACGCAGTATTTT. This encodes CASSRGQVSDTQYF.

This chain connects TRBV4-1 to TRBJ1-4; tentative D call: TRBD1 (5 bases). V was pared by 1 base and J by 7 bases, with 13 bases between. The CDR3 length is 15 residues. Germline values: CDR1 MGHRA, CDR2 YSYEKL. CDR3 loop: CASSQGRRVGEKLFF. The CDR3 coding sequence is TGCGCCAGCAGCCAAGGACGCAGGGTTGGTGAAAAACTGTTTTTT.

V usage is TRBV19 and J usage is TRBJ1-6, with 9 nucleotides matching TRBD1. Germline assignment: CDR1 LNHDA and CDR2 SQIVND (reference sequence). The CDR3 length is 15 residues. J lost 6 bases, V lost 6 bases, and 6 bases had no gene match. The CDR3 DNA reads as TGTGCCAGTAGGGGGGACAGGGTCAGTAATTCACCCCTCCACTTT. Encoded protein: CASRGDRVSNSPLHF.

The chain has TRBV2 and TRBJ2-2, with D unclear. Germline values: CDR1 SNHLY, CDR2 FYNNEI. CDR3 size: 14 residues. The V gene lost 4 bases and the J gene lost 1 base, with 7 bases spanning the gap. The CDR3 DNA sequence: TGTGCCAGCAGTGCTTTCAGGAACACCGGGGAGCTGTTTTTT. It is translated as CASSAFRNTGELFF.

The V call is TRBV11-2, the J call TRBJ1-1; no definite D call. Germline CDR1 SGHAT, CDR2 FQNNGV. Between the trimmed V and J ends, which lost 0 bases and 4 bases, there was a span of 9 bases. The CDR3 is 14 amino acids. The chain's CDR3 is CASSLDRLSTEAFF. The CDR3 DNA follows: TGTGCCAGCAGCTTAGATCGGTTGAGCACTGAAGCTTTCTTT. The full variable domain, its missing parts supplied by reference TRBV11-2 and TRBJ1-1, is EAGVAQSPRYKIIEKRQSVAFWCNPISGHATLYWYQQILGQGPKLLIQFQNNGVVDDSQLPKDRFSAERLKGVDSTLKIQPAKLEDSAVYLCASSLDRLSTEAFFGQGTRLTVV.

The genes are TRBV7-3 and TRBJ2-1, with 8 bases lining up with TRBD2. CDR3 length: 16 residues. Germline values: CDR1 SGHTA, CDR2 FQGTGA. V lost 0 bases to trimming and J lost 9 bases; unmatched junction nucleotides: 10. The CDR3 DNA is TGTGCCAGCAGCTTAACCGGACTAGCAAGCGGTGGTGAGCAGTTCTTC. Its protein product is CASSLTGLASGGEQFF.

This clone was counted between two and nine times. CDR3 protein: CASSFASGFARMTF. DNA for the CDR3: TGTGCCAGCAGTTTCGCTTCGGGTTTTGCCCGGATGACCTTC. The V gene is TRBV28, the J gene TRBJ1-2; no reliable D call. This CDR3 comprises 14 residues. V shed 3 bases and J shed 14 bases, with 22 bases lying between them. Germline loops: CDR1 MDHEN, CDR2 SYDVKM.

The sample holds one count of this clone. The J gene is TRBJ2-1, the V gene TRBV7-6; D call uncertain. Trimming cost V 5 bases and J 4 bases, with 18 bases left between them. There are 16 residues in the CDR3. Per germline, CDR1 SGHVS and CDR2 FNYEAQ. The CDR3 protein is CASSTRSAAGYNEQFF. The CDR3 nucleotides read TGTGCCAGCAGCACCCGCTCGGCGGCTGGGTACAATGAGCAGTTCTTC.

The chain links TRBV6-5 to TRBJ1-4; a possible D gene is TRBD1 (5 bases). Trimming stripped 6 bases from V and 3 bases from J, with 14 bases between. The CDR3 consists of 15 residues. From germline, CDR1 is MNHEY and CDR2 SVGAGI. DNA for the CDR3: TGTGCCAGCAGAACCCGGGGGGGGGCTAATGAAAAACTGTTTTTT. It is translated as CASRTRGGANEKLFF.

The V gene is TRBV27, the J gene TRBJ2-3, with 12 bases identical to TRBD2. This CDR3 has 16 amino acids. Germline CDR1 MNHEY, CDR2 SMNVEV (reference sequence). Trimming removed 5 bases from V and 2 bases from J; junction bases left unmatched: 5. The CDR3 spells CASSVLAGGLTDTQYF. The CDR3, as DNA: TGTGCCAGCAGTGTACTAGCGGGGGGCCTCACAGATACGCAGTATTTT.

The chain combines TRBV15 with TRBJ2-7, with 10 nucleotides matching TRBD2. CDR3 length: 17 residues. Trimming removed 5 bases from V and 4 bases from J; junction bases left unmatched: 14. CDR1 and CDR2 (germline): LNHNV, YYDKDF (reference sequence). CDR3 in DNA: TGTGCCACCAGCGTAGAGAGAGCGGGGGGGCTCCAGTACGAGCAGTACTTC. This sequence encodes CATSVERAGGLQYEQYF. The complete variable domain, with remaining parts taken from reference TRBV15 and TRBJ2-7, reads DAMVIQNPRYQVTQFGKPVTLSCSQTLNHNVMYWYQQKSSQAPKLLFHYYDKDFNNEADTPDNFQSRRPNTSFCFLDIRSPGLGDTAMYLCATSVERAGGLQYEQYFGPGTRLTVT.

The gene calls are TRBV4-1 and TRBJ2-1; 7 bases are shared with TRBD1. Germline trimming cut 6 bases from V and 1 base from J; bases unmatched to any gene: 9. This CDR3 comprises 16 residues. Per the germline V gene, CDR1 is MGHRA and CDR2 is YSYEKL. CDR3 region: CASRPIDRASYNEQFF. The CDR3 region has the DNA TGCGCCAGCAGACCAATAGACAGGGCATCCTACAATGAGCAGTTCTTC.

This clone was detected only once. The gene calls are TRBV20-1 and TRBJ2-3; 15 nucleotides agree with TRBD2. V dropped 3 bases and J dropped 2; count of bases not matched to a gene: 6. In germline, CDR1 is DFQATT, CDR2 SNEGSKA (reference sequence). The CDR3 is 17 residues long. The CDR3 loop reads CSASFGTSGGITDTQYF. The CDR3 nucleotides read TGCAGTGCTAGTTTCGGGACTAGCGGGGGGATCACAGATACGCAGTATTTT.

The chain employs TRBV6-5 and TRBJ1-4, with D unclear. The CDR3 loop spans 14 amino acids. V shed 5 bases and J shed 4 bases, with 11 bases lying between them. CDR1 and CDR2 from the germline V gene are MNHEY and SVGAGI. The CDR3 reads CASSPRGNNEKLFF. DNA for the CDR3: TGTGCCAGCAGTCCACGAGGGAATAATGAAAAACTGTTTTTT.